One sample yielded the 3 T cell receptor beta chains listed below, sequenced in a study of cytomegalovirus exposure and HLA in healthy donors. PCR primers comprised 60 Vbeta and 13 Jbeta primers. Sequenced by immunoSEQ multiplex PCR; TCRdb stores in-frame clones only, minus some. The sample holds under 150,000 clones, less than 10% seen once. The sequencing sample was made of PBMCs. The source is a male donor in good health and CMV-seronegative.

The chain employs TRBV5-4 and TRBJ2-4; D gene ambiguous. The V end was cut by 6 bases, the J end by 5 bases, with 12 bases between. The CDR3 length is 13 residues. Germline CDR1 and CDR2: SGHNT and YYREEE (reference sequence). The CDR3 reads CASNSGSENIQYF. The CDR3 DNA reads TGTGCCAGCAACTCCGGTAGTGAAAACATTCAGTACTTC.

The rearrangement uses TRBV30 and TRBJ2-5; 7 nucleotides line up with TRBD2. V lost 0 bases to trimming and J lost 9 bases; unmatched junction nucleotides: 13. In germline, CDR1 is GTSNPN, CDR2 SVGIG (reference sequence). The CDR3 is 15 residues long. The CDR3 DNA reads TGTGCCTGGAGTGTAATGGCTAGCGGAGCTGATGCCCAGTACTTC. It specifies CAWSVMASGADAQYF.

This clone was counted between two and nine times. Here the CDR3 reads CASRNRTGEPYNEQFF. The CDR3 DNA is TGCGCCAGCAGGAACCGGACAGGGGAGCCCTACAATGAGCAGTTCTTC. The J gene is TRBJ2-1, the V gene TRBV5-1; 9 bases are a match to TRBD1. The V gene end was trimmed by 5 bases and the J gene end by 2 bases; junction bases not matched to a gene: 8. The V gene's germline CDR1 is SGHRS and CDR2 YFSETQ. This CDR3 region has 16 residues.